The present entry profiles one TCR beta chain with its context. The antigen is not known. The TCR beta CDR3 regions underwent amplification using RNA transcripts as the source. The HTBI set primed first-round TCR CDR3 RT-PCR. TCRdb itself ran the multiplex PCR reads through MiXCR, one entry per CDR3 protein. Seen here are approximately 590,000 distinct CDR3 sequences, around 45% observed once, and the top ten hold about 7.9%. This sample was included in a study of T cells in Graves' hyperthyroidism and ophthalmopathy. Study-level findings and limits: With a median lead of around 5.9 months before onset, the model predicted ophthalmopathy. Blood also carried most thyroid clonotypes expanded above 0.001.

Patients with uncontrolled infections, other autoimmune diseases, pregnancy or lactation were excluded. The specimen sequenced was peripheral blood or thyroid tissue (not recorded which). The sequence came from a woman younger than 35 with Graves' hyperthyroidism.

CDR3 bases: TGTGCCAGCACTAAAACCAGGGGGCGTTTGAATGAAAAACTGTTTTTT. Residues: CASTKTRGRLNEKLFF. V and J are TRBV2 and TRBJ1-4; 8 bases align to TRBD1. CDR1 is SNHLY, CDR2 FYNNEI, per germline. Trimming removed 7 bases from V and 5 bases from J; junction bases left unmatched: 12. This CDR3 has 16 amino acids.